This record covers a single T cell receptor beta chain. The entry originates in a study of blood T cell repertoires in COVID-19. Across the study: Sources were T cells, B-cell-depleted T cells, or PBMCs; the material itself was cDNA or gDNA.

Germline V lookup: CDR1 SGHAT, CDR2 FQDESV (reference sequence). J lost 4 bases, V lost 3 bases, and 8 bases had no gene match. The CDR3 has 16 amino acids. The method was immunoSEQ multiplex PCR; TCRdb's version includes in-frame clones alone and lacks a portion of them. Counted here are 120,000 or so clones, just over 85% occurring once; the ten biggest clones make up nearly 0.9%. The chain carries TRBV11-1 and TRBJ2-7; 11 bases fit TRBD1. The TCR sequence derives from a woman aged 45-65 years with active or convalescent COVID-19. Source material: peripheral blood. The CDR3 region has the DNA TGTGCCAGCAGCTTTCGTTGGGACAGGGGGATTTACGAGCAGTACTTC. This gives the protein CASSFRWDRGIYEQYF.